These 30 T cell receptor beta chains came from one sample sequenced in a study of T cell changes during pregnancy in multiple sclerosis. TCRdb's table, derived via immunoSEQ multiplex PCR, lists solely in-frame clones and lacks some. The sample holds about 38,000 clones, approximately 94% seen once. The sequencing used CD4+ T cells from peripheral blood mononuclear cells, collected in the second trimester of pregnancy. The receptors derive from a female donor with multiple sclerosis, enrolled in a pregnancy study.

V gene TRBV2 combines with J gene TRBJ2-7; possible D gene TRBD2, 5 bases. Germline V lookup: CDR1 SNHLY, CDR2 FYNNEI. Trimming pared 4 bases from V and 9 bases from J, leaving 16 bases between. CDR3 length equals 13 residues. The DNA for the CDR3 is TGTGCCAGCAGTGCCAGCGGAACCGTGGGGCAGTACTTC. Its translation: CASSASGTVGQYF. Combining the CDR3 with reference TRBV2 and TRBJ2-7 gives the whole variable domain EPEVTQTPSHQVTQMGQEVILRCVPISNHLYFYWYRQILGQKVEFLVSFYNNEISEKSEIFDDQFSVERPDGSNFTLKIRSTKLEDSAMYFCASSASGTVGQYFGPGTRLTVT.

The chain combines TRBV27 with TRBJ2-7; TRBD1 agrees at 7 bases. The CDR3 extends over 15 amino acids. Trimming cost V 3 bases and J 3 bases; bases outside gene matches: 8. Germline CDR1 is MNHEY and CDR2 is SMNVEV (reference sequence). In nucleotides, the CDR3 is TGTGCCAGCAGTTTCCAGGGGGACACGTTCTACGAGCAGTACTTC. It encodes CASSFQGDTFYEQYF.

This clone was detected a few times. The rearrangement joins TRBV11-2 to TRBJ1-6; D not certain. The CDR3 totals 17 residues. V was cut by 2 bases and J by 0 bases, with 11 bases left in between. The germline CDR1 and CDR2 sequences are SGHAT and FQNNGV. CDR3 sequence reads: CASSLRIGSSYNSPLHF. The CDR3 region has the DNA TGTGCCAGCAGCTTAAGGATTGGGAGCTCCTATAATTCACCCCTCCACTTT.

V usage is TRBV6-5 and J usage is TRBJ2-7; 9 bases map to TRBD2. Unmatched junction bases numbered 9, after V lost 2 bases and J lost 4 bases. Germline-derived CDR1 and CDR2 are MNHEY and SVGAGI. CDR3 size: 16 residues. The CDR3 bases are TGTGCCAGCAGTTACCGGGGCGGGAGGGCCTCTTACGAGCAGTACTTC. It yields the protein CASSYRGGRASYEQYF.

The chain employs TRBV9 and TRBJ2-2, with D maybe TRBD2 (5 bases). CDR1 is SGDLS and CDR2 is YYNGEE in the germline V gene. This CDR3 is built from 14 residues. The V and J ends lost 2 bases and 2 bases respectively, with 7 bases between them. The DNA for the CDR3 is TGTGCCAGCAGCGTGAGGGCCAACACCGGGGAGCTGTTTTTT. This gives the protein CASSVRANTGELFF.

The V and J genes are TRBV19 and TRBJ2-2, with TRBD1 identical over 7 bases. After removal of 7 bases from V and 1 base from J, the junction contained 12 bases not matched to a gene. Germline V CDR1 and CDR2: LNHDA, SQIVND (reference sequence). This CDR3 contains 17 residues. The CDR3 region is CASTSRLNRGNTGELFF. DNA for the CDR3: TGTGCCAGTACCTCCCGCCTCAACAGGGGGAACACCGGGGAGCTGTTTTTT.

The genes are TRBV27 and TRBJ1-5; TRBD1 might be the D (6 bases). Trimming took off 3 bases at V and 5 bases at J, with 11 bases between the two ends. The CDR3 runs to 14 residues. From germline, CDR1 is MNHEY and CDR2 SMNVEV (reference sequence). CDR3 nucleotides: TGTGCCAGCAGTTTTAGGGGGGGCGATCAGCCCCAGCATTTT. It translates to CASSFRGGDQPQHF.

J is TRBJ2-1 and V is TRBV9; no reliable D call. V was pared by 0 bases and J by 9 bases, with 16 bases between. This CDR3 spans 15 amino acids. The germline CDR1 and CDR2 sequences are SGDLS and YYNGEE. This CDR3 reads CASSVVAVLGAEQFF. The CDR3 DNA follows: TGTGCCAGCAGCGTAGTAGCTGTCCTCGGCGCTGAGCAGTTCTTC.

The chain joins TRBV5-1 to TRBJ2-1, with 9 positions matching TRBD2. CDR3 length: 15 amino acids. Germline-derived CDR1 and CDR2 are SGHRS and YFSETQ. V was clipped by 3 bases and J by 8 bases; unmatched bases: 9. In nucleotides, the CDR3 is TGCGCCAGCAGCTACAATAGCGGGAGAGTGGATGAGCAGTTCTTC. This gives the protein CASSYNSGRVDEQFF.

J is TRBJ1-5 and V is TRBV5-4; a possible D gene is TRBD1 (6 bases). Per the germline V gene, CDR1 is SGHNT and CDR2 is YYREEE (reference sequence). The CDR3 sequence is 14 residues long. The V end was cut by 4 bases, the J end by 2 bases, with 10 bases between. The DNA for the CDR3 is TGTGCCAGCAGCCTAGCAGGGGGCAATCAGCCCCAGCATTTT. Translation: CASSLAGGNQPQHF.

The rearrangement uses TRBV14 and TRBJ1-2; tentative D call: TRBD1 (6 bases). V shed 1 base and J shed 4 bases, with 10 bases lying between them. The CDR3 spans 14 residues. The germline V gene encodes CDR1 SGHDN and CDR2 FVKESK. The CDR3 reads CASSQGTGIYGYTF. The CDR3 bases are TGTGCCAGCAGCCAAGGAACAGGGATCTATGGCTACACCTTC.

Only one count was recorded for this clone. The genes are TRBV11-2 and TRBJ2-7; maybe TRBD1 (5 bases). Germline CDR1 SGHAT, CDR2 FQNNGV. The CDR3 length is 14 residues. The V end was cut by 0 bases, the J end by 3 bases, with 9 bases between. Here the CDR3 DNA reads TGTGCCAGCAGCTTAGATAGACAGTACTACGAGCAGTACTTC. As protein: CASSLDRQYYEQYF.

The table lists this clone with a count of one. The chain combines TRBV30 with TRBJ2-5; 9 nucleotides agree with TRBD1. CDR1 GTSNPN and CDR2 SVGIG come from the germline V gene (reference sequence). V was clipped by 5 bases and J by 7 bases; unmatched bases: 5. The CDR3 is 12 amino acids. In DNA, the CDR3 is TGTGCCTGGCTACAGGGGGCCGGGACCCAGTACTTC. As protein: CAWLQGAGTQYF. Variable domain in full (rest from reference TRBV30 and TRBJ2-5): SQTIHQWPATLVQPVGSPLSLECTVEGTSNPNLYWYRQAAGRGLQLLFYSVGIGQISSEVPQNLSASRPQDRQFILSSKKLLLSDSGFYLCAWLQGAGTQYFGPGTRLLVL.

V is TRBV7-2 and J is TRBJ2-6, with a tentative D call TRBD1 (5 bases). Germline CDR1 SGHTA, CDR2 FQGNSA. The CDR3 contains 15 residues. The V end lost 1 base, the J end lost 2 bases, and 6 bases lay between the germline ends. In DNA form, the CDR3 reads TGTGCCAGCAGCTTAGGGGGCGCTGGGGCCAACGTCCTGACTTTC. This codes for CASSLGGAGANVLTF.

V and J are TRBV7-8 and TRBJ1-1, with no clear D. The V end was cut by 4 bases, the J end by 4 bases, with 13 bases between. CDR1 SGHVS and CDR2 FQNEAQ come from the germline V gene. There are 14 residues in the CDR3. CDR3 sequence (DNA): TGTGCCAGCAGCTCCCCGGGTTGGTTCACTGAAGCTTTCTTT. Encoded protein: CASSSPGWFTEAFF.

This clone was seen a handful of times. The chain combines TRBV2 with TRBJ2-1; no clear D gene. This CDR3 comprises 13 residues. Germline CDR1 SNHLY, CDR2 FYNNEI. The V gene lost 7 bases and the J gene lost 5 bases, with 12 bases spanning the gap. CDR3 residues: CASTRRLNNEQFF. CDR3 DNA: TGTGCCAGCACTCGCAGGTTAAACAATGAGCAGTTCTTC.

The CDR3 nucleotides read TGTGCCAGCAGCTCCCTCGAGGGAGGGGGGAAATATGGCTACACCTTC. It yields the protein CASSSLEGGGKYGYTF. The V and J genes are TRBV7-8 and TRBJ1-2; perhaps TRBD1 as D (6 bases). CDR1 and CDR2 from the germline V gene are SGHVS and FQNEAQ. This CDR3 is 16 amino acids long. Deletions cut 4 bases from V and 5 bases from J, with 20 bases between.

A single count supports this clone. V gene TRBV6-5 combines with J gene TRBJ2-7, with 11 bases fitting TRBD2. J was trimmed by 2 bases and V by 6 bases; bases with no gene match: 6. The CDR3 spans 15 residues. CDR1 MNHEY and CDR2 SVGAGI come from the germline V gene. Here the CDR3 reads CASSQGLAATYEQYF. The CDR3 DNA reads as TGTGCCAGCAGCCAGGGACTAGCGGCGACCTACGAGCAGTACTTC.

The V and J genes are TRBV5-1 and TRBJ2-2, with D tentatively TRBD1 (6 bases). The germline gives CDR1 SGHRS, CDR2 YFSETQ. Trimming took 5 bases from V and 1 from J, leaving 12 bases between them. The CDR3 extends over 15 amino acids. Here the CDR3 reads CASRAQGQNTGELFF. DNA for the CDR3: TGCGCCAGCAGGGCACAGGGACAGAACACCGGGGAGCTGTTTTTT.

This clone appeared a few times. V usage is TRBV9 and J usage is TRBJ2-1; 7 positions match TRBD2. V shed 7 bases and J 6 bases; nucleotides not matched to a gene: 10. The CDR3 is made up of 14 amino acids. CDR1 is SGDLS and CDR2 is YYNGEE in the germline V gene. This chain's CDR3 is CASGRGTFPNEQFF. The CDR3 bases are TGTGCCAGCGGGCGGGGGACTTTTCCCAATGAGCAGTTCTTC. The full variable domain, with the rest looked up from reference TRBV9 and TRBJ2-1, is DSGVTQTPKHLITATGQRVTLRCSPRSGDLSVYWYQQSLDQGLQFLIQYYNGEERAKGNILERFSAQQFPDLHSELNLSSLELGDSALYFCASGRGTFPNEQFFGPGTRLTVL.

The chain uses TRBV7-3 and TRBJ2-5; 11 bases map to TRBD2. V shed 1 base, J shed 5 bases, and the junction held 9 bases outside the gene matches. Germline lookup yields CDR1 SGHTA and CDR2 FQGTGA. The CDR3 is made up of 17 amino acids. The DNA of the CDR3 is TGTGCCAGCAGCTTAATGCCTAGCGGGGGGTCTCGGGAGACCCAGTACTTC. Its protein is CASSLMPSGGSRETQYF.

To note about this clone: An end of the junction does not agree with germline; a read error may underlie this. The rearrangement links TRBV25-1 to TRBJ1-1; 11 bases map to TRBD1. The CDR3 runs 13 residues. Germline lookup yields CDR1 MGHDK and CDR2 SYGVNS. CDR3 loop: CASTRTGGSEAFF. The DNA of the CDR3 is TGTGCCAGCACCAGGACAGGGGGCTCTGAGGCTTTCTTT.

The chain uses TRBV18 and TRBJ2-1, with 11 bases that match TRBD2. In germline, CDR1 is KGHSH, CDR2 LQKENI. V trimming: 0 bases; J trimming: 7 bases; junction bases outside the gene matches: 5. The CDR3 extends over 16 amino acids. The CDR3 bases are TGTGCCAGCTCACCACCGCTAGCGGGAGGAACTAATGAGCAGTTCTTC. Its protein is CASSPPLAGGTNEQFF.

The rearrangement uses TRBV5-1 and TRBJ1-5; no definite D call. This CDR3 has 13 amino acids. Germline V lookup: CDR1 SGHRS, CDR2 YFSETQ. Trimming removed 2 bases from V and 7 bases from J, with 10 bases in between. The chain's CDR3 is CASSLLSDQPQHF. Written as DNA, the CDR3 is TGCGCCAGCAGCTTACTAAGCGACCAGCCCCAGCATTTT.

The sample holds one count of this clone. The chain has TRBV5-1 and TRBJ2-2; 14 positions match TRBD2. After removal of 6 bases from V and 0 bases from J, the junction contained 7 bases not matched to a gene. Germline CDR1 and CDR2: SGHRS and YFSETQ. The CDR3 has 18 residues. CDR3 in amino acids: CASTFRLAGGPNTGELFF. Here the CDR3 DNA reads TGCGCCAGCACCTTTCGACTAGCGGGAGGGCCGAACACCGGGGAGCTGTTTTTT.

This sequence joins TRBV11-1 and TRBJ2-3; 11 nucleotides line up with TRBD2. Germline values: CDR1 SGHAT, CDR2 FQDESV (reference sequence). Trimming took 4 bases from V and 5 from J; bases not matched to a gene: 8. This CDR3 spans 16 amino acids. The DNA of the CDR3 is TGTGCCAGCAGCTCTCCGGTAGCGGGAGGGGGAGATACGCAGTATTTT. This gives the protein CASSSPVAGGGDTQYF.

V and J are TRBV7-2 and TRBJ2-2, with TRBD2 as a possible D gene (6 bases). Germline V gene sequence: CDR1 SGHTA, CDR2 FQGNSA. The V end was cut by 3 bases, the J end by 1 base, with 9 bases between. CDR3 length equals 15 residues. The CDR3 coding sequence is TGTGCCAGCAGCTTTATAGCGGTGAACACCGGGGAGCTGTTTTTT. It encodes CASSFIAVNTGELFF.

This clone came up once. The rearrangement links TRBV7-9 to TRBJ1-2, with D perhaps TRBD1 (6 bases). The germline gives CDR1 SEHNR, CDR2 FQNEAQ (reference sequence). V was pared by 1 base and J by 4 bases, with 13 bases between. This CDR3 has 15 amino acids. CDR3 sequence reads: CASSLGMDSLYGYTF. The CDR3 nucleotides read TGTGCCAGCAGCTTAGGGATGGACAGCCTCTATGGCTACACCTTC.

The chain carries TRBV28 and TRBJ2-7, with D perhaps TRBD1 (6 bases). The V and J ends lost 2 bases and 0 bases respectively, with 8 bases between them. The length of the CDR3 is 14 residues. Germline V CDR1 and CDR2: MDHEN, SYDVKM. CDR3 loop: CASSLEQGSYEQYF. CDR3 nucleotide sequence: TGTGCCAGCAGTTTAGAACAGGGCTCCTACGAGCAGTACTTC.

The chain links TRBV27 to TRBJ2-7; TRBD2 matches 10 bases. Trimming took 6 bases from V and 2 from J; bases not matched to a gene: 4. CDR1 is MNHEY and CDR2 is SMNVEV in the germline V gene (reference sequence). CDR3 length: 14 amino acids. CDR3 residues: CASRVLAGTYEQYF. Written as DNA, the CDR3 is TGTGCCAGCAGGGTACTAGCGGGAACCTACGAGCAGTACTTC.